This T cell receptor beta chain stems from a study of T cell repertoires in cytomegalovirus infection. The overall study: CMV epitopes that were recently identified and HLA-C-restricted were used alongside well-studied HLA-B-restricted ones. Through public TCR beta signatures, both CMV infection and matching HLA type were indicated. Study results and caveats: Totalled public TCR beta family frequency picked out people who carried CMV plus the relevant HLA. CMV-specific TCR beta clonotypes restricted by HLA-C dominated the ex vivo response.

In regard to this clonotype: Its antigen is still unknown.

Via MiXCR, TCRdb re-called the reads, giving one row per CDR3 protein. The sample has fewer than 850,000 distinct CDR3 sequences, around 29% seen once. With 2 bases removed from V and 4 bases from J, the gap between germline ends came to 14 bases. CDR1 and CDR2 from the germline V gene are SEHNR and FQNEAQ (reference sequence). This CDR3 is 15 amino acids long. The gene calls are TRBV7-9 and TRBJ1-2, with D possibly matching TRBD1 (5 bases). The sequencing used cultured CD8+ T cells from PBMCs, collected from culture after CMV antigen stimulation. This clonotype was sampled from a human donor in good health (CMV status not recorded). Some clones in this sample may be carry-over from other donors' samples. The CDR3 region is CASSLTGQGTYGYTF. The CDR3, as DNA: TGTGCCAGCAGCTTAACCGGGCAGGGAACCTATGGCTACACCTTC.